Listed below are T cell receptor beta chains from one sample, sequenced in a study of blood T cell repertoires in COVID-19. Produced via immunoSEQ multiplex PCR; TCRdb's table is partial and in-frame only. The repertoire includes about 75,000 clones, 85% to 90% of them detected once, and about 2.4% sits in the top ten. The sequenced material came from peripheral blood. The receptors here all came from a human donor in a cohort sampled during active COVID-19. Each CDR3 is given without its conserved first and last residue. The D gene is left open where the match is weak.

ASRLQGLEQY | . | TRBV2
AISESRGRGNTEAF | . | TRBV10-3
AGRRGGLATDTQY | TRBD2 | TRBV5-6
ASSLDADLEAF | . | TRBV7-9
ASSGTGARTTNEKLF | TRBD1 | TRBV18
ASSLSGRATEAF | . | TRBV27
ASSFDRVDYEQY | TRBD1 | TRBV6-2/TRBV6-3
ASSRGLAATDTQY | TRBD2 | TRBV9
ASSIRDSNQPQH | . | TRBV19
ASSYSAPNYGYT | . | TRBV6-2/TRBV6-3
ASSQAEGAYEQY | . | TRBV4-2
ASSRVGGLGYT | . | TRBV11-2
ASSLGRGTRVDTQY | TRBD1 | TRBV13
ASTLMETQY | . | TRBV7-2
ASSVGSGSSEQY | . | TRBV18
ASSQPNRGANYGYT | TRBD1 | TRBV4-2
ASSLWRGIGNEQY | . | TRBV11-2
ASMPWGGSYEQY | . | TRBV19
ASGPFERAYEQY | . | TRBV7-8
VSSLAGGADTQY | TRBD1 | TRBV7-2
SASAQIYEQY | . | TRBV20-1
ASSLGGGGQAEAF | . | TRBV7-8
ATSRDISNTEAF | . | TRBV15
ASSTGLFSYEQY | . | TRBV6-6
ASSSTGNSPLH | . | TRBV13
ASSLMVRGGQPQH | . | TRBV5-5
ASSFSPEAGGPTDTQY | TRBD2 | TRBV7-6
ASKGRQNQPQH | . | TRBV19
ASMTSGGSYNEQF | TRBD2 | TRBV5-1
ASSPRQSSSGVSYEQY | . | TRBV18
ASRQESTQGYGYT | . | TRBV27
ASADPGGLRREQY | TRBD2 | TRBV11-2
ASSPTGRVGNTEAF | TRBD1 | TRBV9
ASSWTSGTGELF | TRBD2 | TRBV7-2
ASSTESRETQY | . | TRBV3-1/TRBV3-2
ASKLRRSGGAQY | TRBD2 | TRBV7-9
ASSYGLRPPTGDKNIQY | TRBD1 | TRBV6-2/TRBV6-3